Sequencing of this TCR beta chain was carried out in a study of PD-1 blockade in mismatch repair-deficient tumors. As for the study in general: Patients had approximately 11 mismatch repair-deficient cancer types, all previously treated and progressing.

Concerning this clone: The antigen is unknown.

Study-level findings and limits: Rapid post-treatment expansion, then contraction, generally preceding radiologic response, marked tumor-resident clones.

Assay: immunoSEQ multiplex PCR; the TCRdb copy retains only in-frame clones and omits some. Here the sample spans tens of thousands of clones, around 80% being singletons. Three pembrolizumab responders had their TCRs sequenced. The V segment lost 5 bases and the J segment 8 bases; nucleotides outside the gene matches: 8. The CDR3 spans 14 residues. CDR1 MGHDK and CDR2 SYGVNS come from the germline V gene. This sample comprised peripheral blood, obtained 4 weeks after starting pembrolizumab. The receptor was derived from an adult with mismatch repair-deficient cancer. The rearrangement joins TRBV25-1 to TRBJ2-1; 8 bases line up with TRBD1. This chain's CDR3 is CASSRQGKSDEQFF. CDR3 DNA: TGTGCCAGCAGTCGACAGGGGAAGTCGGATGAGCAGTTCTTC. Together with reference TRBV25-1 and TRBJ2-1, the CDR3 gives the full variable domain: EADIYQTPRYLVIGTGKKITLECSQTMGHDKMYWYQQDPGMELHLIHYSYGVNSTEKGDLSSESTVSRIRTEHFPLTLESARPSHTSQYLCASSRQGKSDEQFFGPGTRLTVL.